This is a list of T cell receptor beta chains from one sample in a study of response to subunit inactivated influenza vaccine. TCRdb itself ran the RT-PCR reads through MiXCR, one entry per CDR3 protein. Of about 620,000 distinct CDR3 sequences in the sample, around 10% were seen once. The same specimen was also included in a second study, on T cells expressing NK-cell markers.

The source was PBMCs from blood, collected on the day of vaccination. The receptors were sampled from a man in his fifties or sixties who received an inactivated influenza vaccine. CDR3s include the opening cysteine and the closing phenylalanine or tryptophan. Each record gives: J gene, clone size, V gene, D gene, CDR3 protein, CDR3 DNA. D genes are given only for firm matches. Rows may omit the clone size; those that give it use once, few, many or a size class.

>TRBJ2-5|.|TRBV20-1|TRBD2
CSARTSVYQETQYF
TGCAGTGCTCGGACTAGCGTGTACCAAGAGACCCAGTACTTC
>TRBJ1-5|.|TRBV20-1|TRBD1
CSARQGGHNQPQHF
TGCAGTGCTAGACAGGGGGGCCACAATCAGCCCCAGCATTTT
>TRBJ1-6|few|TRBV28|TRBD1
CASSLTGVSPLHF
TGTGCCAGCAGTTTGACAGGGGTGTCACCCCTCCACTTT
>TRBJ2-1|.|TRBV7-9|.
CASSLVRRNNEQFF
TGTGCCAGCAGCTTAGTGCGGAGAAACAATGAGCAGTTCTTC
>TRBJ1-1|few|TRBV12-3/TRBV12-4|.
CASSLAMGSEAFF
TGTGCCAGCAGTTTAGCGATGGGTTCTGAAGCTTTCTTT
>TRBJ1-6|few|TRBV7-8|.
CASRASEMSPLHF
TGTGCCAGCAGGGCCTCGGAAATGTCACCCCTCCACTTT
>TRBJ1-1|many|TRBV5-1|TRBD1
CASSASSTGVTEAFF
TGCGCCAGCAGCGCATCCTCGACAGGGGTCACTGAAGCTTTCTTT
>TRBJ2-7|few|TRBV7-8|TRBD1
CASSLGQGKSEQYF
TGTGCCAGCAGCTTAGGACAGGGTAAAAGCGAGCAGTACTTC
>TRBJ2-5|.|TRBV9|.
CASSEGTYGQTQYF
TGTGCCAGCAGCGAGGGGACATACGGTCAGACCCAGTACTTC
>TRBJ2-3|.|TRBV29-1|TRBD1
CSVRTGSGDTQYF
TGCAGCGTAAGGACAGGGTCCGGAGATACGCAGTATTTT
>TRBJ2-7|.|TRBV6-1|TRBD1
CASGGTGPYEQYF
TGTGCCAGCGGGGGGACAGGACCCTACGAGCAGTACTTC
>TRBJ2-4|.|TRBV12-3/TRBV12-4|.
CASSPVAELAKNIQYF
TGTGCCAGCAGTCCCGTGGCGGAGCTAGCCAAAAACATTCAGTACTTC
>TRBJ2-7|few|TRBV5-1|.
CASSQRQTRHEQYF
TGCGCCAGCAGCCAGAGACAAACTCGCCACGAGCAGTACTTC
>TRBJ2-4|many|TRBV4-3|.
CASSQDLTRAKNIQYF
TGCGCCAGCAGCCAAGATCTGACCCGAGCCAAAAACATTCAGTACTTC
>TRBJ2-5|.|TRBV7-2|TRBD1
CASSGDRETQYF
TGTGCCAGCAGCGGGGACAGAGAGACCCAGTACTTC
>TRBJ2-7|.|TRBV20-1|.
CSASNSGTYEQYF
TGCAGTGCTAGTAATTCAGGAACCTACGAGCAGTACTTC
>TRBJ2-1|.|TRBV2|.
CASTVENHEQFF
TGTGCCAGCACCGTGGAGAATCATGAGCAGTTCTTC
>TRBJ1-6|many|TRBV28|.
CASSRDWDSPLHF
TGTGCCAGCAGTCGAGACTGGGATTCACCCCTCCACTTT
>TRBJ1-2|.|TRBV5-1|.
CASSLDSQYGYTF
TGCGCCAGCAGCTTGGACAGCCAATATGGCTACACCTTC
>TRBJ2-3|few|TRBV5-1|TRBD1
CASSVGQGKTDTQYF
TGCGCCAGCAGCGTAGGACAGGGGAAGACAGATACGCAGTATTTT
>TRBJ2-7|few|TRBV10-3|TRBD1
CAISVGQGASEQYF
TGTGCCATCAGTGTGGGACAGGGGGCGAGCGAGCAGTACTTC
>TRBJ2-3|.|TRBV14|TRBD2
CASSQTRRLAGVDTQYF
TGTGCCAGCAGCCAAACCCGGAGGCTAGCGGGAGTAGATACGCAGTATTTT
>TRBJ2-2|many|TRBV12-3/TRBV12-4|.
CASSRLGLGGTGELFF
TGTGCCAGCTCGCGCCTAGGGCTGGGAGGCACCGGGGAGCTGTTTTTT
>TRBJ1-1|.|TRBV20-1|.
CSVLEGGDTEAFF
TGCAGTGTTCTAGAGGGGGGTGACACTGAAGCTTTCTTT
>TRBJ2-1|.|TRBV18|.
CASSTDRRGEQFF
TGTGCCAGCTCAACTGACCGGAGGGGAGAGCAGTTCTTC
>TRBJ2-3|.|TRBV5-6|.
CASSLRQLNLGDTQYF
TGTGCCAGCAGCTTGAGGCAGCTGAACTTGGGAGATACGCAGTATTTT
>TRBJ1-6|few|TRBV20-1|.
CSARVRDTNLHF
TGCAGTGCTAGAGTTCGGGACACAAACCTCCACTTT
>TRBJ2-1|few|TRBV15|TRBD1
CATSAKGQGNYNEQFF
TGTGCCACCAGCGCCAAGGGACAGGGAAACTACAATGAGCAGTTCTTC
>TRBJ1-1|.|TRBV12-3/TRBV12-4|.
CASSPYNTEAFF
TGTGCCAGCAGTCCCTATAACACTGAAGCTTTCTTT
>TRBJ2-1|.|TRBV29-1|TRBD1
CSAGQGYSEQFF
TGCAGCGCGGGACAGGGATATAGTGAGCAGTTCTTC
>TRBJ2-3|few|TRBV21-1|.
CASTETCCLRGTQYF
TGTGCCAGCACCGAGACTTGTTGCCTTCGAGGGACGCAGTATTTT
>TRBJ2-1|.|TRBV12-3/TRBV12-4|.
CASLGLGVHNEQFF
TGTGCCAGCCTCGGGCTAGGGGTCCACAATGAGCAGTTCTTC
>TRBJ2-7|few|TRBV25-1|TRBD1
CASSDPGTGHYEQYF
TGTGCCAGCAGTGATCCCGGGACAGGCCACTACGAGCAGTACTTC
>TRBJ2-3|.|TRBV7-6|.
CASSLDVLGGTDTQYF
TGTGCCAGCAGCTTAGACGTTCTGGGTGGCACAGATACGCAGTATTTT
>TRBJ2-5|few|TRBV11-2|TRBD2
CASSLGPGAGGETQYF
TGTGCCAGCAGCTTAGGTCCGGGGGCGGGGGGTGAGACCCAGTACTTC
>TRBJ2-1|.|TRBV7-2|.
CASNELGGQYNEQFF
TGTGCCAGCAACGAATTGGGGGGCCAATACAATGAGCAGTTCTTC
>TRBJ2-1|few|TRBV9|TRBD2
CASSVPGAGREGNEQFF
TGTGCCAGCAGCGTACCGGGCGCCGGCAGGGAGGGGAATGAGCAGTTCTTC
>TRBJ2-5|few|TRBV7-9|.
CASSTPQQETQYF
TGTGCCAGCAGCACCCCTCAACAAGAGACCCAGTACTTC
>TRBJ2-7|.|TRBV4-3|TRBD1
CASSQDWSTGYYEQYF
TGCGCCAGCAGCCAAGATTGGTCGACAGGGTACTACGAGCAGTACTTC
>TRBJ2-5|few|TRBV5-1|.
CASSYDPYQETQYF
TGCGCCAGCAGCTACGATCCGTACCAAGAGACCCAGTACTTC
>TRBJ2-2|few|TRBV23-1|.
CASSQSHRPNTGELFF
TGCGCCAGCAGTCAATCGCACAGACCGAACACCGGGGAGCTGTTTTTT